This T cell receptor beta chain was profiled in a study of regulatory T cells in long-lasting Graves disease (dated by TCRdb to the early 2020s). In terms of the full investigation: Patients with newly diagnosed Graves' disease had been on antithyroid drugs for under 3 months. A total of around 35 samples underwent TCR sequencing: about 13 from persistent and roughly 20 from newly diagnosed Graves' disease patients. Peripheral blood TCR sequencing and RNA sequencing compared persistent Graves' disease patients with newly diagnosed Graves' disease patients. The study was conducted in China and was registered as a clinical trial. Summary of the overall study and its limitations: TRBV28, TRBJ1-2 and TRBJ2-5 were preferentially used in persistent disease, while TRBV20-1 and TRBJ2-1 were favored in newly diagnosed disease. Compared with newly diagnosed patients, patients with persistent Graves' disease had lower TCR Shannon entropy and fewer highly expanded clones, which suggests clonal expansion. Sequencing and analysis were restricted to the TCR beta chain. The authors acknowledged the small sample size as a limitation that may reduce accuracy. Persistent patients shared more public clonotypes among themselves (under 3,000) than newly diagnosed patients did (more than 950). Only peripheral blood was studied, because thyroid tissue, the primary lesion, was inaccessible.

The method behind the library was multiplex PCR. The data were produced on an Illumina HiSeq 4000. To build TCR beta libraries, CDR3 regions were amplified by Arm-PCR using iRepertoire HTBI primers. PCR products were gel purified before sequencing. Per the original workflow: Gene usage analysis of CDR3 amino acid clonotypes relied on the 60 or so TRBV and over 13 TRBJ segments identified across samples. Filtered high-quality paired reads were merged into contigs using COPE and FqMerger. BLAST was used to align contigs to the IMGT TRBV, TRBD and TRBJ reference genes, and CDR3 was defined following IMGT. Clonotypes above 0.1% frequency were classified as highly expanded clones. Repertoire diversity was measured by Shannon entropy, and V-J evenness by the Gini coefficient. Clonotypes shared by more than one individual were considered public. TCRdb reprocessed the public reads (quality trimming at Q25 with fastp, clone calling with MiXCR) and kept in-frame beta chains. Rows with a matching CDR3 protein are joined into one entry that keeps the most common DNA and genes. The V and J calls follow TCRdb's processing rather than the paper's. Counted in this sample were 450,000 to 650,000 distinct CDR3 sequences; approximately 16% of them appeared once. Approximately 25% of the sample is in the top ten clones.

Interpreted using the paper, the time point label stands for: newly diagnosed GD, antithyroid drugs for less than 3 months. RNA was extracted from PBMCs in TRIzol for both TCR sequencing and RNA sequencing. The diagnosis of Graves' disease followed American Thyroid Association guidelines. Recruitment of patients was carried out at an endocrinology department in Xi'an, China. From each patient, approximately 9 milliliters of peripheral blood was collected into an EDTA anticoagulant tube. Ficoll Paque Plus density gradient separation was used to isolate PBMCs, and no further T cell sorting was performed. An Agilent 2100 Bioanalyzer and agarose gel were used to check RNA quality, while a NanoDrop 2000 measured RNA concentration. This clonotype was seen only a few times. Its antigen has not been determined. No base-level quality is on record; no much larger clone is a single base apart. Trimming accounts for 3 bases at V and 0 bases at J, while the number of junction bases matched to no gene is 12. Spanning cysteine to phenylalanine, the CDR3 consists of 18 amino acids. Just the 54-base CDR3 DNA is kept, in frame starting at base 1. As encoded in the germline V gene (reference sequence), CDR1 is PRHDT while CDR2 is FYEKMQ.

This same sample was also taken into another study, of T cells in Graves' hyperthyroidism and ophthalmopathy. In that second paper, the authors write: A patient counted as having stable Graves' hyperthyroidism if no progression to ophthalmopathy occurred over 18 months of follow-up. Hyperthyroidism patients were aged 18 to 65 years and newly diagnosed, with disease duration of less than 2 months. The study excluded patients with uncontrolled infections, other autoimmune diseases, pregnancy or lactation. Diagnoses were based on clinical symptoms, serum thyroxine and TRAb, thyroid ultrasound and orbital computed tomography. For the first round of RT-PCR on the TCR CDR3, the HTBI primer set was used together with the Qiagen OneStep RT-PCR kit. Blood samples also contained most of the expanded thyroid clonotypes (frequency above 0.001), which suggests that blood repertoires may reflect thyroid immune responses. In cross-validation, a model built on a 13 V-J signature told ophthalmopathy apart from stable hyperthyroidism with 87.88% sensitivity and approximately 84% specificity, and in testing the same model reached 80%/75%. In validation, the model predicted progression to ophthalmopathy a median of about 6.5 months before onset, with roughly 70% sensitivity and just under 75% specificity. To identify TCR V-J signatures that set the groups apart, the researchers used a discovery cohort of 100 or so patients, made up of roughly 45 with Graves' ophthalmopathy and approximately 57 with stable Graves' hyperthyroidism. Prospective prediction of ophthalmopathy was tested in an independent validation cohort consisting of under 20 hyperthyroidism patients and around 17 patients who later progressed to ophthalmopathy. The roughly 94 discovery patients were randomly divided into training and test sets at a 7:3 ratio. The study also compared thyroid tissue and blood T-cell repertoires from five or six Graves' hyperthyroidism patients. After blood sampling, hyperthyroidism patients were treated with methimazole at a starting dose of 30 mg daily, and ophthalmopathy patients were treated with high-dose intravenous methylprednisolone. A second multiplex PCR round built the libraries, followed by size selection and purification. Libraries were sequenced paired-end with 100 bp reads on an Illumina HiSeq2000. SOAPnuke was used to process the raw data, with reads discarded if the reads contained adapters or uncalled bases, had a mean Phred below 15, or lacked an exact constant-primer or identifier match. High-quality paired reads were merged using COPE v1.2.5, and each unique nucleotide sequence was defined as a clonotype. Clonotypes were aligned to IMGT TRBV, TRBD and TRBJ reference segments using MiTCR v1.1. The analysis included only V-J combinations with a frequency above 0.0001, which together covered 98% to 99.2% of the repertoires. The TCS score was defined as F50 (clonal expansion) divided by E x V (chaos), with BLOSUM62-based TCRdist calculated between CDR3 peptides within each V-J. Welch's t-statistics and random forest reduced roughly 530 V-J features to 13, which were used in a naive Bayes classifier (R e1071). No statistical method was used to set the sample size in advance, and investigators knew the group allocation. TCR Vbeta CDR3 sequencing of approximately 140 peripheral blood samples (43 ophthalmopathy, 75 to 85 hyperthyroidism and roughly 17 progressor patients) is reported in the paper.

The source is a woman aged 35-60 years with Graves disease. Donor details come from another sample of the same person, matched by shared clones. Here the chain combines TRBV13 and TRBJ1-1; 8 junctional bases match TRBD1. The sample was peripheral blood mononuclear cells (PBMCs), taken at new diagnosis, from a patient treated with antithyroid drugs. The nucleotide sequence is TGTGCCAGCAGCTTCGGGCAGGGGGCTTTTTTTATGAACACTGAAGCTTTCTTT. Its amino acids are CASSFGQGAFFMNTEAFF.